Listed here is a single T cell receptor (beta chain). Sample treatment: oral pan-JAK inhibitor, 5-10 mg twice daily. From germline, CDR1 is LGHNA and CDR2 YSLEER. The CDR3 is 15 amino acids. Trimming took 1 base from V and 2 from J; bases not matched to a gene: 3. The sequencing template was cDNA reverse transcribed from extracted RNA. TCRdb's table, derived via immunoSEQ multiplex PCR, lists solely in-frame clones and lacks some. This sample has about 110,000 clones, with around 50% found just once. This entry comes from a study of CD8+ T cells in alopecia areata. This sample comprised CD8+ T cells sorted from blood, obtained at week 24, from a patient treated with tofacitinib. The chain has TRBV4-3 and TRBJ2-7, with 9 bases fitting TRBD1. The clonotype originates from a human donor with alopecia areata. The CDR3 coding sequence is TGCGCCAGCAGCCAAGTTTACAGGGGGCCCTACGAGCAGTACTTC. Residues: CASSQVYRGPYEQYF.